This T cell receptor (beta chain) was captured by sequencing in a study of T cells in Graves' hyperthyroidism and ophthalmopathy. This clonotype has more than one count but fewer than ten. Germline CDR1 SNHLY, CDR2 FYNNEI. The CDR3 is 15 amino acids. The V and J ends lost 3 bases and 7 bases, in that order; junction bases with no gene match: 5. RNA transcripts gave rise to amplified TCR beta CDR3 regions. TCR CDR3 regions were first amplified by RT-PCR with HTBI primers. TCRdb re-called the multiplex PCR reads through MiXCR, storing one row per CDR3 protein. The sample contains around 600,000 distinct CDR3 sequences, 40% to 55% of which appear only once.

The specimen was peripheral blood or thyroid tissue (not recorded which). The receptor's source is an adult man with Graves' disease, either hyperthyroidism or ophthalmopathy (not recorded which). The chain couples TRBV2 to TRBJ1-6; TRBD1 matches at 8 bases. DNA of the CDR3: TGTGCCAGCAGTGATACAGGGGGGAGGAATTCACCCCTCCACTTT. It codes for CASSDTGGRNSPLHF. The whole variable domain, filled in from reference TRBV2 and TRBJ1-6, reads EPEVTQTPSHQVTQMGQEVILRCVPISNHLYFYWYRQILGQKVEFLVSFYNNEISEKSEIFDDQFSVERPDGSNFTLKIRSTKLEDSAMYFCASSDTGGRNSPLHFGNGTRLTVT.